The clone carrying this T cell receptor (beta chain) was recorded once. A much larger clone lies a single base off, so this may be a read error. Genomic DNA templated the TCR beta VDJ and CDR3 profiling. TCRdb re-derived calls from the reads in MiXCR, one entry per CDR3 protein. The sample yields a few hundred thousand distinct CDR3 sequences, 61% seen once. This specimen comes from a study of CD8+CD57+ T cells in acquired aplastic anemia. Germline loops: CDR1 LNHNV, CDR2 YYDKDF (reference sequence). This CDR3 spans 12 amino acids. The V gene lost 10 bases and the J gene lost 6 bases, with 15 bases spanning the gap.

Source material: sorted CD4+, CD8+, or CD8+CD57+ T cells (not recorded which) from PBMCs. The receptor's source is a human donor in good health. The chain couples TRBV15 to TRBJ1-1; D is ambiguous. CDR3 nucleotide sequence: TGTGCCAGCAGTTTATCGGGCTCTGAAGCTTTCTTT. It translates to CASSLSGSEAFF.